A selection of T cell receptor beta chains follows, all from one sample in a study of identical twins. TCRdb re-analysed the 5' RACE reads in MiXCR, keeping a single row per CDR3 protein. Among some 330,000 distinct CDR3 sequences listed, about 9% were seen once. Sequencing was carried out using naive T cells sorted from blood. The source of these receptors is a woman in her forties or fifties in good health. The CDR3 runs from the conserved cysteine through the conserved F or W. Fields, in order: J gene, clone size, D gene, V gene, CDR3 DNA, CDR3 protein. The D gene is left open where the match is weak. Rows may omit the clone size; those that give it use once, few, many or a size class.

>TRBJ2-7|-|-|TRBV6-5
TGTGCCAGCAGTTACTCCGGGACTGTCTACGAGCAGTACTTC
CASSYSGTVYEQYF
>TRBJ2-1|-|TRBD2|TRBV7-9
TGTGCCAGCAGCTTATTGTCTAGCGGGAGTATCCATGTGCAGTTCTTC
CASSLLSSGSIHVQFF
>TRBJ2-5|-|TRBD1|TRBV24-1
TGTGCCACCAGTGACCTACAGGGGCGAGAGACCCAGTACTTC
CATSDLQGRETQYF
>TRBJ2-7|-|-|TRBV19
TGTGCCAGTAGTATTCGGGTCACGGGTTACGAGCAGTACTTC
CASSIRVTGYEQYF
>TRBJ2-7|-|TRBD1|TRBV10-3
TGTGCCACTTGGGACAGACCCTACGAGCAGTACTTC
CATWDRPYEQYF
>TRBJ2-5|-|-|TRBV29-1
TGCAGCGTCACAGACCAGTACTTC
CSVTDQYF
>TRBJ2-5|-|-|TRBV5-1
TGCGCCAGCAGCCCGGCTGGTGGAATAGTCATAGAGACCCAGTACTTC
CASSPAGGIVIETQYF
>TRBJ1-2|many|-|TRBV12-3/TRBV12-4
TGTGCCAGCAGTTTGGCGGCTATCTATGGCTACACCTTC
CASSLAAIYGYTF
>TRBJ2-5|few|-|TRBV15
TGTGCCACCAGCAGCGAGCGACAGAACCCTACGGAGACCCAGTACTTC
CATSSERQNPTETQYF
>TRBJ2-3|many|-|TRBV29-1
TGCAGCGGGCAGGCAGATACGCAGTATTTT
CSGQADTQYF
>TRBJ2-2|few|-|TRBV27
TGTGCCAGCAGTTTAAGGTCAGGGATATTTCTGAACACCGGGGAGCTGTTTTTT
CASSLRSGIFLNTGELFF
>TRBJ2-2|-|-|TRBV20-1
TGCAGTGCTAGATTTCTAGGCACCGGGGAGCTGTTTTTT
CSARFLGTGELFF
>TRBJ2-1|-|TRBD2|TRBV24-1
TGTGCCACCAGTGGTCCGGGGAGGGAGGAGCAGTTCTTC
CATSGPGREEQFF
>TRBJ2-3|-|TRBD2|TRBV6-5
TGTGCCAGCATGACTAGCGAAACAGATACGCAGTATTTT
CASMTSETDTQYF
>TRBJ1-5|many|TRBD1|TRBV6-5
TGTGCCAGCAGTCCCGGGACAGCGCCCTGGCCCCAGCATTTT
CASSPGTAPWPQHF
>TRBJ1-1|many|TRBD1|TRBV7-9
TGTGCCAGCAGCCCCGAGACAGGGGGCGAGGCTTTCTTT
CASSPETGGEAFF
>TRBJ2-7|few|-|TRBV5-1
TGCGCCAGCAGCTTGGAGGGACTCCCGGGGTACGAGCAGTACTTC
CASSLEGLPGYEQYF
>TRBJ2-5|few|TRBD2|TRBV28
TGTGCCACCGAACTCGGGACTAGCGGGGCACAAGAGACCCAGTACTTC
CATELGTSGAQETQYF
>TRBJ2-1|few|TRBD2|TRBV24-1
TGTGCCACCAGTGATCGCCGTGGGGGGACTAGGGACGCCAATGAGCAGTTCTTC
CATSDRRGGTRDANEQFF
>TRBJ2-3|-|-|TRBV6-5
TGTGCCAGCAGTTACTCTCCCGCTATAAGTCCCAAAAAGCAGTATTTT
CASSYSPAISPKKQYF
>TRBJ1-4|-|-|TRBV29-1
TGCAGCGGACGGGCCGGGAATGAAAAACTGTTTTTT
CSGRAGNEKLFF
>TRBJ2-2|-|-|TRBV4-1
TGCGCCAGCAGCCAAGATGGGGCAGGGGTCTACACCGGGGAGCTGTTTTTT
CASSQDGAGVYTGELFF
>TRBJ1-1|-|-|TRBV5-1
TGCGCCAGCATGAGGACCGGGACGGTGAACACTGAAGCTTTCTTT
CASMRTGTVNTEAFF
>TRBJ1-5|few|TRBD1|TRBV12-3/TRBV12-4
TGTGCCAGCAGTCCTGGGACAGGGGGCCATCAGCCCCAGCATTTT
CASSPGTGGHQPQHF
>TRBJ2-2|many|-|TRBV5-1
TGCGCCAGCAGCTTGAATCGGGGGGCAACCGGGGAGCTGTTTTTT
CASSLNRGATGELFF
>TRBJ2-7|-|-|TRBV5-1
TGCGCCAGCAGCTCGACAGGCGGGTACTACGAGCAGTACTTC
CASSSTGGYYEQYF
>TRBJ1-1|-|-|TRBV3-1
TGTGCCAGCAGCCAAGGGTATCCTGGCCTAGCTTTCTTT
CASSQGYPGLAFF
>TRBJ2-1|few|TRBD1|TRBV20-1
TGCAGTGCTAGAGCCGGACAGGTCTACAATGAGCAGTTCTTC
CSARAGQVYNEQFF
>TRBJ2-1|once|-|TRBV6-5
TGTGCCAGCAGCACCCCCGTAGAGCAGTTCTTC
CASSTPVEQFF
>TRBJ1-4|-|-|TRBV7-3
TGTGCCAGCAGCTTAACGGGGCAGTATAATGAAAAACTGTTTTTT
CASSLTGQYNEKLFF
>TRBJ1-1|few|TRBD1|TRBV5-5
TGTGCCAGCAGCTTGGCCGAAGGGGGCAAGGCTTTCTTT
CASSLAEGGKAFF
>TRBJ2-7|-|-|TRBV7-9
TGTGCCAGCAGCCGTCCTGACAGAGCCTACGAGCAGTACTTC
CASSRPDRAYEQYF
>TRBJ2-2|many|-|TRBV29-1
TGCAGCGTTGATGAAGGGTACACCGGGGAGCTGTTTTTT
CSVDEGYTGELFF
>TRBJ2-3|few|-|TRBV3-1
TGTGCCAGCAGCCAAGGGCCGGGAGACACAGATACGCAGTATTTT
CASSQGPGDTDTQYF
>TRBJ1-2|few|-|TRBV4-1
TGCGCCAGCAGCCAAGTGTTGGGCTTCTATGGCTACACCTTC
CASSQVLGFYGYTF
>TRBJ2-7|many|-|TRBV29-1
TGCAGCGTTGGCTCCGGGCTCGACGAGCAGTACTTC
CSVGSGLDEQYF
>TRBJ2-7|many|TRBD1|TRBV12-3/TRBV12-4
TGTGCCAGCAGTCCCCAAAAGGGCAGGGGGCTTGAGCAGTACTTC
CASSPQKGRGLEQYF
>TRBJ2-7|few|-|TRBV12-3/TRBV12-4
TGTGCCAGCAGTTTCGGCGGGATGGCCTACGAGCAGTACTTC
CASSFGGMAYEQYF
>TRBJ1-5|-|-|TRBV10-2
TGCGCCAGCAGTGATCTACAGGAGTCCAATCAGCCCCAGCATTTT
CASSDLQESNQPQHF
>TRBJ2-1|-|-|TRBV7-3
TGTGCCAGCAGCTCAACACGTGACAATGAGCAGTTCTTC
CASSSTRDNEQFF
>TRBJ2-1|few|-|TRBV15
TGTGCCACCAGCCTTAGTAGGGTGGGTCTGCAGTTCTTC
CATSLSRVGLQFF
>TRBJ2-1|few|-|TRBV7-9
TGTGCCAGCAGCTCCTCCCCCCCTTTAAGCTCCTACAATGAGCAGTTCTTC
CASSSSPPLSSYNEQFF
>TRBJ2-6|few|-|TRBV2
TGTGCCAGCGGACGTCGGAGACAGGGAGGTTCTGGGGCCAACGTCCTGACTTTC
CASGRRRQGGSGANVLTF
>TRBJ2-1|-|TRBD2|TRBV20-1
TGCAGTGCTAGAGACCCGGGACTAGGGACTTACAATGAGCAGTTCTTC
CSARDPGLGTYNEQFF